The 9 T cell receptor beta chains below come from one sample, sequenced in a study of cytomegalovirus exposure and HLA in healthy donors. PCR amplification relied on 60 Vbeta primers (plus 13 Jbeta primers). The table came from immunoSEQ multiplex PCR; TCRdb's copy has only in-frame clones and leaves some out. In all, the sample yields about 140,000 clones. The source material was PBMCs. The receptors shown here come from a woman between 18 and 29 years old in good health and CMV-seronegative.

The rearrangement joins TRBV5-6 to TRBJ1-4, with 8 bases matching TRBD1. CDR1 and CDR2 from the germline V gene are SGHDT and YYEEEE. V was pared by 3 bases and J by 8 bases, with 9 bases of the junction left unmatched. The CDR3 is 15 amino acids. DNA of the CDR3: TGTGCCAGCAGCTCTGGACAGGGAGGAGAGGAAAAACTGTTTTTT. Its translation is CASSSGQGGEEKLFF.

The chain uses TRBV18 and TRBJ2-1, with TRBD2 identical over 8 bases. The CDR3 totals 17 residues. The J segment lost 1 base and the V segment lost 6 bases, leaving 11 bases of the junction unmatched. Germline CDR1 reads KGHSH; CDR2 reads LQKENI. This chain's CDR3 is CASSPRAGGNSYNEQFF. For the CDR3, the DNA is TGTGCCAGCTCGCCCCGGGCGGGAGGAAATTCCTACAATGAGCAGTTCTTC.

V usage is TRBV9 and J usage is TRBJ2-5, with 10 bases fitting TRBD2. Germline-derived CDR1 and CDR2 are SGDLS and YYNGEE. CDR3 size: 16 residues. J gave up 4 bases and V 3 bases, and 9 bases lay outside the gene matches. CDR3 amino acids: CASSGRLAGLRETQYF. DNA of the CDR3: TGTGCCAGCAGCGGAAGACTAGCGGGCCTGCGAGAGACCCAGTACTTC.

The chain combines TRBV7-2 with TRBJ2-1; possibly TRBD2 for D (6 bases). The CDR3 is 13 amino acids. The ends were cut back, 5 bases at V and 4 bases at J, with 9 bases in the middle. The germline gives CDR1 SGHTA, CDR2 FQGNSA. The CDR3 DNA follows: TGTGCCAGCAGCCAAGGACTATACAATGAGCAGTTCTTC. Encoded protein: CASSQGLYNEQFF.

The chain uses TRBV1 and TRBJ2-2; TRBD2 is taken as the D call from the table, unchecked against the DNA. TRBV1 is a listed pseudogene. CDR3 size: 17 residues. CDR3 sequence reads: CTSRGGLAGLNTGELFF. CDR3 sequence (DNA): TGCACCAGCAGAGGGGGACTAGCGGGACTAAACACCGGGGAGCTGTTTTTT.

This chain joins TRBV19 and TRBJ2-2; 9 bases agree with TRBD1. This CDR3 has 15 residues. After removal of 6 bases from V and 3 bases from J, the junction contained 5 bases not matched to a gene. Germline V gene data show CDR1 as LNHDA and CDR2 as SQIVND (reference sequence). The CDR3 nucleotides are TGTGCCAGTAGCCCGGGGGACAGGGACACCGGGGAGCTGTTTTTT. Protein: CASSPGDRDTGELFF.

V and J are TRBV7-2 and TRBJ1-3; weak D call: TRBD1 (6 bases). Trimming took 5 bases from V and 2 from J, leaving 16 bases between them. The V gene's germline CDR1 is SGHTA and CDR2 FQGNSA. This CDR3 has 16 residues. CDR3 nucleotides: TGTGCCAGCAGCCCTGACAGGTTTAAGGCTGGAAACACCATATATTTT. Encoded protein: CASSPDRFKAGNTIYF. Full variable domain (remainder filled in from reference TRBV7-2 and TRBJ1-3): GAGVSQSPSNKVTEKGKDVELRCDPISGHTALYWYRQSLGQGLEFLIYFQGNSAPDKSGLPSDRFSAERTGGSVSTLTIQRTQQEDSAVYLCASSPDRFKAGNTIYFGEGSWLTVV.

The chain links TRBV4-3 to TRBJ1-2; TRBD1 agrees at 7 bases. The CDR3 spans 14 residues. CDR1 is LGHNA and CDR2 is YSLEER in the germline V gene. The V segment lost 1 base and the J segment 8 bases; nucleotides outside the gene matches: 7. The CDR3 coding sequence is TGCGCCAGCAGCCAAGTAGGAGGGGGCGGAGGCTACACCTTC. Protein product: CASSQVGGGGGYTF.

This chain connects TRBV9 to TRBJ1-2; 8 positions match TRBD1. V dropped 7 bases and J dropped 5; count of bases not matched to a gene: 7. From germline, CDR1 is SGDLS and CDR2 YYNGEE. CDR3 length: 13 residues. CDR3 sequence reads: CASRGTGGYGYTF. The DNA of the CDR3 is TGTGCCAGCCGCGGGACAGGAGGATATGGCTACACCTTC.